The 14 T cell receptor beta chains given below trace back to one sample, sequenced in a study of control samples from healthy donors and cancer patients. Clones were read by immunoSEQ multiplex PCR, and TCRdb kept only the in-frame ones, dropping some. The sample shows about 120,000 clones, 80% to 90% of them seen only once. The sample taken for sequencing was blood. These receptors were taken from a young man in good health.

The chain's CDR3 is CASSFRQNTEAFF. The CDR3 DNA reads TGTGCCAGCAGCTTTCGACAGAACACTGAAGCTTTCTTT. V and J are TRBV5-4 and TRBJ1-1; D is unresolved. The V and J ends lost 2 bases and 1 base respectively, with 6 bases between them. The CDR3 totals 13 residues. Germline CDR1 is SGHNT and CDR2 is YYREEE (reference sequence). The full variable domain, with the rest looked up from reference TRBV5-4 and TRBJ1-1, is ETGVTQSPTHLIKTRGQQVTLRCSSQSGHNTVSWYQQALGQGPQFIFQYYREEENGRGNFPPRFSGLQFPNYSSELNVNALELDDSALYLCASSFRQNTEAFFGQGTRLTVV.

The chain is built from TRBV7-2 and TRBJ1-3; D is unresolved. The CDR3 length is 14 residues. Germline CDR1 SGHTA, CDR2 FQGNSA. The germline V and J ends were trimmed by 1 base and 4 bases, with 8 bases remaining between them. CDR3 DNA sequence: TGTGCCAGCAGCTTAGGGCAGTACGGAAACACCATATATTTT. This gives the protein CASSLGQYGNTIYF. Supplemented by reference TRBV7-2 and TRBJ1-3, the full variable domain reads GAGVSQSPSNKVTEKGKDVELRCDPISGHTALYWYRQSLGQGLEFLIYFQGNSAPDKSGLPSDRFSAERTGGSVSTLTIQRTQQEDSAVYLCASSLGQYGNTIYFGEGSWLTVV.

The chain links TRBV7-3 to TRBJ2-1; TRBD1 might be the D (6 bases). CDR1 is SGHTA and CDR2 is FQGTGA in the germline V gene. Trimming removed 0 bases from V and 6 bases from J, with 6 bases in between. The CDR3 totals 13 residues. Written as DNA, the CDR3 is TGTGCCAGCAGCTTAACAGGGGGCAATGAGCAGTTCTTC. Amino acid sequence: CASSLTGGNEQFF. Full variable domain (missing parts from reference TRBV7-3 and TRBJ2-1): GAGVSQTPSNKVTEKGKYVELRCDPISGHTALYWYRQSLGQGPEFLIYFQGTGAADDSGLPNDRFFAVRPEGSVSTLKIQRTERGDSAVYLCASSLTGGNEQFFGPGTRLTVL.

The chain joins TRBV28 to TRBJ2-6; 7 bases are shared with TRBD1. The J segment lost 2 bases and the V segment lost 6 bases, leaving 4 bases of the junction unmatched. The germline V gene encodes CDR1 MDHEN and CDR2 SYDVKM. The CDR3 sequence is 15 residues long. Here the CDR3 reads CASREQGAGANVLTF. The CDR3 region has the DNA TGTGCCAGCAGGGAGCAGGGGGCTGGGGCCAACGTCCTGACTTTC.

CDR3 nucleotides: TGTGCCAGCAGCTTACGTGGGACGGTCAGAGGCCATGGCTACACCTTC. This encodes CASSLRGTVRGHGYTF. V is TRBV7-9 and J is TRBJ1-2; D perhaps matches TRBD1 (5 bases). The CDR3 extends over 16 amino acids. Looked up from germline, CDR1 is SEHNR and CDR2 is FQNEAQ (reference sequence). Trimming took off 2 bases at V and 6 bases at J, with 19 bases between the two ends.

The chain uses TRBV7-9 and TRBJ1-4; D not resolved. The CDR3 contains 16 residues. The V end lost 0 bases, the J end lost 5 bases, and 13 bases lay between the germline ends. CDR1 is SEHNR, CDR2 FQNEAQ, per germline (reference sequence). The CDR3 sequence is CASSLAGRPPNEKLFF. The CDR3 nucleotides read TGTGCCAGCAGCTTAGCGGGGAGGCCTCCAAATGAAAAACTGTTTTTT.

The chain uses TRBV18 and TRBJ1-5, with D perhaps matching TRBD1 (6 bases). Germline values: CDR1 KGHSH, CDR2 LQKENI. V was cut by 4 bases and J by 1 base, with 11 bases left in between. This CDR3 contains 15 residues. In DNA form, the CDR3 reads TGTGCCAGCTCACAGGATGGACAGAGCAATCAGCCCCAGCATTTT. Translating it yields CASSQDGQSNQPQHF.

The DNA of the CDR3 is TGTGCCATCAAACAGTCTTCCGGGGAGCTGTTTTTT. It yields the protein CAIKQSSGELFF. The gene calls are TRBV10-3 and TRBJ2-2; D call uncertain. Trimming left V 7 bases short and J 6 bases short, with 9 bases between. The length of the CDR3 is 12 residues. Germline V gene data show CDR1 as ENHRY and CDR2 as SYGVKD.

This sequence joins TRBV27 and TRBJ1-1, with TRBD1 as a possible D gene (6 bases). The CDR3 extends over 14 amino acids. V was shortened by 7 bases and J by 3 bases, with 15 bases between the two germline ends. From germline, CDR1 is MNHEY and CDR2 SMNVEV (reference sequence). The chain's CDR3 is CASTLGRGDTEAFF. As DNA, the CDR3 is TGTGCCAGCACCCTAGGGAGGGGGGACACTGAAGCTTTCTTT.

J is TRBJ1-5 and V is TRBV6-1; D gene unclear. Trimming left V 2 bases short and J 4 bases short, with 9 bases between. Germline CDR1 is MNHNS and CDR2 is SASEGT. This CDR3 region has 14 residues. CDR3 coding DNA: TGTGCCAGCAGTGAAAAGGGATCTAATCAGCCCCAGCATTTT. Translation gives CASSEKGSNQPQHF.

V gene TRBV7-9 combines with J gene TRBJ2-7, with no clear D. This CDR3 is 12 amino acids long. With 1 base removed from V and 6 bases from J, the gap between germline ends came to 7 bases. Germline V lookup: CDR1 SEHNR, CDR2 FQNEAQ (reference sequence). DNA of the CDR3: TGTGCCAGCAGCTTAGAGGGTCCCGAGCAGTACTTC. It is translated as CASSLEGPEQYF.

The CDR3 bases are TGCGCCAGCAGCCCACTGGCAGGGGAGACTGAAGCTTTCTTT. It encodes CASSPLAGETEAFF. The J gene is TRBJ1-1, the V gene TRBV5-1; D is possibly TRBD1 (6 bases). CDR1 is SGHRS, CDR2 YFSETQ, per germline. This CDR3 has 14 amino acids. V lost 4 bases and J 5 bases, leaving 15 bases between the germline ends.

As concerns this clone: A much larger clone is a single base away; this may be a read error. V gene TRBV4-1 combines with J gene TRBJ1-2; 9 nucleotides line up with TRBD1. Germline V gene lookup returns CDR1 MGHRA and CDR2 YSYEKL. The CDR3 loop spans 16 amino acids. The DNA for the CDR3 is TGCCCCCGCAGCCATGGGTGGGGGGGACAGGGTGAAGGCTACACCTTC. This gives the protein CPRSHGWGGQGEGYTF.

The V and J genes are TRBV6-2 or TRBV6-3 and TRBJ2-7; D is undetermined. The CDR3 length is 14 residues. The V end lost 2 bases, the J end lost 3 bases, and 11 bases lay between the germline ends. Germline values: CDR1 MNHEY, CDR2 SVGEGT. This chain's CDR3 is CASSYDLGHYEQYF. Written as DNA, the CDR3 is TGTGCCAGCAGTTACGACCTCGGCCACTACGAGCAGTACTTC.